This entry describes one T cell receptor (beta chain). The antigen is undetermined. The germline gives CDR1 SGHDN, CDR2 FVKESK. The CDR3 has 15 residues. J was trimmed by 5 bases and V by 1 base; bases with no gene match: 4. The data originate from a study of circulating and synovial CD4+ cells in juvenile arthritis. Study outcomes and limitations: Compared with bulk blood, circulating pathogenic-like lymphocytes shared substantially more CDR3 sequences with synovial T cells.

Using immunoSEQ multiplex PCR, the repertoire was profiled, and TCRdb retains in-frame clones only, with some absent. The sample yields about 39,000 clones, roughly 94% seen once. The sample consisted of CD4+ T cells from blood. The V call is TRBV14, the J call TRBJ2-4, with 8 nucleotides matching TRBD1. This TCR was sampled from a human donor with juvenile idiopathic arthritis. The CDR3 nucleotides read TGTGCCAGCAGCCAAGTAAAACAGGGGGAAAACATTCAGTACTTC. Protein: CASSQVKQGENIQYF. The full variable domain, rest sourced from reference TRBV14 and TRBJ2-4, is EAGVTQFPSHSVIEKGQTVTLRCDPISGHDNLYWYRRVMGKEIKFLLHFVKESKQDESGMPNNRFLAERTGGTYSTLKVQPAELEDSGVYFCASSQVKQGENIQYFGAGTRLSVL.